This passage covers 25 T cell receptor beta chains from one sample sequenced in a study of blood T cell repertoires in COVID-19. TCRdb's table, derived via immunoSEQ multiplex PCR, lists solely in-frame clones and lacks some. The table includes over 35,000 clones, more than 70% detected once. Material for sequencing was peripheral blood. The receptors were gathered from a human donor in a cohort sampled during active COVID-19.

The V and J genes are TRBV7-6 and TRBJ2-7; D unclear. The germline V gene encodes CDR1 SGHVS and CDR2 FNYEAQ. V shed 1 base and J shed 2 bases, with 12 bases lying between them. The CDR3 covers 15 residues. The DNA of the CDR3 is TGTGCCAGCAGCTTAGTTCCGGTGCCTACCTACGAGCAGTACTTC. Translated: CASSLVPVPTYEQYF.

V and J are TRBV7-3 and TRBJ1-6; 8 nucleotides align to TRBD1. Trimming at V came to 5 bases and at J to 10 bases, leaving 7 bases not matched to a gene. From germline, CDR1 is SGHTA and CDR2 FQGTGA. This CDR3 has 14 amino acids. CDR3 in DNA: TGTGCCAGCAGCGCGGACAGGGTAGGGTCACCCCTCCACTTT. Protein product: CASSADRVGSPLHF.

This chain links TRBV7-3 with TRBJ2-5; weak D call: TRBD1 (5 bases). CDR1 SGHTA and CDR2 FQGTGA come from the germline V gene. The CDR3 contains 13 residues. Trimming stripped 5 bases from V and 4 bases from J, with 11 bases between. Here the CDR3 reads CASSIRTRETQYF. The CDR3 nucleotides are TGTGCCAGCAGCATCCGGACAAGAGAGACCCAGTACTTC.

This clone was recorded only once. The chain carries TRBV6-5 and TRBJ1-5; 8 nucleotides agree with TRBD1. Germline V gene data show CDR1 as MNHEY and CDR2 as SVGAGI. Trimming removed 5 bases from V and 2 bases from J; junction bases left unmatched: 2. CDR3 length: 14 amino acids. CDR3: CASSPGQGNQPQHF. In DNA form, the CDR3 reads TGTGCCAGCAGTCCGGGACAGGGCAATCAGCCCCAGCATTTT.

The chain employs TRBV20-1 and TRBJ1-2; TRBD1 agrees at 10 bases. The CDR3 runs 11 residues. Germline V gives CDR1 DFQATT, CDR2 SNEGSKA (reference sequence). J was trimmed by 7 bases and V by 5 bases; bases with no gene match: 1. The CDR3 DNA sequence: TGCAGTGCTGGACAGGGGGGTGGCTACACCTTC. This codes for CSAGQGGGYTF.

The CDR3 region is CASSPSAKNIQYF. Written as DNA, the CDR3 is TGTGCCAGCTCACCATCGGCCAAAAACATTCAGTACTTC. The chain combines TRBV18 with TRBJ2-4; D call uncertain. Germline-derived CDR1 and CDR2 are KGHSH and LQKENI. The V and J ends lost 2 bases and 1 base respectively, with 3 bases between them. The CDR3 extends over 13 amino acids.

The rearrangement uses TRBV6-6 and TRBJ1-1; TRBD1 aligns across 9 bases. The CDR3 runs to 17 residues. V trimming: 5 bases; J trimming: 4 bases; junction bases outside the gene matches: 14. Germline V gives CDR1 MNHNY, CDR2 SVGAGI (reference sequence). The CDR3 DNA sequence: TGTGCCAGCAGTCCTTACCGGGACAGGGTTACAGGCACTGAAGCTTTCTTT. Translating it yields CASSPYRDRVTGTEAFF.

The chain recombines TRBV19 with TRBJ1-4; 7 bases align to TRBD1. J was trimmed by 6 bases and V by 2 bases; bases with no gene match: 3. This CDR3 has 14 amino acids. Germline lookup yields CDR1 LNHDA and CDR2 SQIVND (reference sequence). The CDR3 DNA reads as TGTGCCAGTAGTATACGAGGGGGCTATGAAAAACTGTTTTTT. Its protein product is CASSIRGGYEKLFF.

J is TRBJ2-7 and V is TRBV24-1; tentatively, D is TRBD2 (5 bases). The CDR3 contains 14 residues. The ends were cut back, 4 bases at V and 6 bases at J, with 15 bases in the middle. CDR1 and CDR2 from the germline V gene are KGHDR and SFDVKD. The DNA of the CDR3 is TGTGCCACCAGTGAAACCGGGATTTTCGTCGAGCAGTACTTC. The encoded protein is CATSETGIFVEQYF.

V and J are TRBV27 and TRBJ1-1, with D unclear. This CDR3 is 15 amino acids long. Germline V CDR1 and CDR2: MNHEY, SMNVEV (reference sequence). V lost 2 bases and J 0 bases, leaving 10 bases between the germline ends. The CDR3 nucleotides are TGTGCCAGCAGTTTAGATTGGGCGATGAACACTGAAGCTTTCTTT. Translated, it gives CASSLDWAMNTEAFF.

This clone was recorded a few times. The rearrangement joins TRBV12-3 or TRBV12-4 to TRBJ2-3; D is perhaps TRBD2 (6 bases). This CDR3 spans 13 amino acids. V was trimmed by 7 bases and J by 2 bases, leaving 10 bases between them. The CDR3 reads CASNAGFTDTQYF. As DNA, the CDR3 is TGTGCCAGCAACGCGGGATTCACAGATACGCAGTATTTT.

The chain links TRBV5-4 to TRBJ2-2; D is unresolved. The ends were cut back, 2 bases at V and 6 bases at J, with 5 bases in the middle. The germline V gene encodes CDR1 SGHNT and CDR2 YYREEE (reference sequence). The CDR3 consists of 12 residues. The CDR3 DNA follows: TGTGCCAGCAGCTTCCCATCCGGGGAGCTGTTTTTT. Its protein is CASSFPSGELFF.

The chain joins TRBV6-5 to TRBJ1-2; D may be TRBD1 (6 bases). The CDR3 has 14 amino acids. The germline gives CDR1 MNHEY, CDR2 SVGAGI. Trimming pared 0 bases from V and 8 bases from J, leaving 13 bases between. DNA for the CDR3: TGTGCCAGCAGTTACTCCTACAGGGCAAAGGGCTACACCTTC. This sequence encodes CASSYSYRAKGYTF.

The rearrangement uses TRBV30 and TRBJ2-2, with a tentative D call TRBD1 (6 bases). This CDR3 spans 14 amino acids. Germline V gives CDR1 GTSNPN, CDR2 SVGIG (reference sequence). Trimming left V 2 bases short and J 2 bases short, with 9 bases between. The CDR3 DNA sequence: TGTGCCTGGAGTCCAGGGGTTAACACCGGGGAGCTGTTTTTT. It specifies CAWSPGVNTGELFF.

This clone occurred once. J is TRBJ2-1 and V is TRBV18; 14 nucleotides match TRBD2. V trimming: 3 bases; J trimming: 0 bases; junction bases outside the gene matches: 1. Germline lookup yields CDR1 KGHSH and CDR2 LQKENI. The CDR3 length is 17 residues. CDR3 amino acids: CASSPGTSGSSYNEQFF. The CDR3 DNA sequence: TGTGCCAGCTCACCCGGGACTAGCGGGAGCTCCTACAATGAGCAGTTCTTC. The full variable domain, rest sourced from reference TRBV18 and TRBJ2-1, is NAGVMQNPRHLVRRRGQEARLRCSPMKGHSHVYWYRQLPEEGLKFMVYLQKENIIDESGMPKERFSAEFPKEGPSILRIQQVVRGDSAAYFCASSPGTSGSSYNEQFFGPGTRLTVL.

The CDR3 loop is CASSQADSNYGYTF. For the CDR3, the DNA is TGCGCCAGCAGCCAAGCGGACAGTAACTATGGCTACACCTTC. This rearrangement joins TRBV4-1 to TRBJ1-2, with a weak D call TRBD1 (6 bases). With 1 base removed from V and 1 base from J, the gap between germline ends came to 7 bases. There are 14 residues in the CDR3. The germline V gene has CDR1 MGHRA and CDR2 YSYEKL.

The rearrangement uses TRBV29-1 and TRBJ1-2, with D maybe TRBD1 (5 bases). Germline loops: CDR1 SQVTM, CDR2 ANQGSEA. The CDR3 extends over 15 amino acids. The V end was cut by 0 bases, the J end by 2 bases, with 13 bases between. In DNA form, the CDR3 reads TGCAGCGTTGAAGATCTACTATCAGGGAACTATGGCTACACCTTC. Protein sequence: CSVEDLLSGNYGYTF.

The chain carries TRBV18 and TRBJ1-1, with D tentatively TRBD1 (6 bases). The germline V and J ends were trimmed by 2 bases and 4 bases, with 17 bases remaining between them. This CDR3 is 16 amino acids long. The V gene's germline CDR1 is KGHSH and CDR2 LQKENI. CDR3: CASSPNGPGGGTEAFF. The DNA for the CDR3 is TGTGCCAGCTCACCAAACGGCCCGGGAGGGGGCACTGAAGCTTTCTTT.

This clone came up once. The CDR3 region has the DNA TGCGCCAGCAGCTTGTCACTAGCGGGGATCCCCTACGAGCAGTACTTC. It encodes CASSLSLAGIPYEQYF. This rearrangement joins TRBV5-1 to TRBJ2-7; 10 bases map to TRBD2. This CDR3 is built from 16 residues. The J segment lost 2 bases and the V segment lost 1 base, leaving 6 bases of the junction unmatched. CDR1 and CDR2 from the germline V gene are SGHRS and YFSETQ.

The CDR3 DNA is TGTGCCAGCAGCTTAGGACAGGGACAGTCACCCCTCCACTTT. Translating gives CASSLGQGQSPLHF. The V and J genes are TRBV7-8 and TRBJ1-6; TRBD1 matches 7 bases. V shed 1 base, J shed 10 bases, and the junction held 4 bases outside the gene matches. The CDR3 loop spans 14 amino acids. Looked up from germline, CDR1 is SGHVS and CDR2 is FQNEAQ.

This clone was detected once. The rearrangement uses TRBV11-2 and TRBJ2-5, with TRBD1 matching over 8 bases. The V segment lost 2 bases and the J segment 1 base; nucleotides outside the gene matches: 6. The CDR3 is 16 amino acids. The germline CDR1 and CDR2 sequences are SGHAT and FQNNGV. For the CDR3, the DNA is TGTGCCAGCAGCTTATTAACCGGGACAGGCCAAGAGACCCAGTACTTC. This translates into CASSLLTGTGQETQYF.

This clone was counted once. V usage is TRBV15 and J usage is TRBJ2-2, with 8 bases fitting TRBD1. The CDR3 consists of 16 residues. After removal of 2 bases from V and 5 bases from J, the junction contained 7 bases not matched to a gene. Germline V CDR1 and CDR2: LNHNV, YYDKDF (reference sequence). The CDR3 reads CATSRSRTGSTGELFF. In nucleotides, the CDR3 is TGTGCCACCAGCAGATCACGGACAGGGAGTACCGGGGAGCTGTTTTTT. Combining the CDR3 with reference TRBV15 and TRBJ2-2 gives the whole variable domain DAMVIQNPRYQVTQFGKPVTLSCSQTLNHNVMYWYQQKSSQAPKLLFHYYDKDFNNEADTPDNFQSRRPNTSFCFLDIRSPGLGDTAMYLCATSRSRTGSTGELFFGEGSRLTVL.

The rearrangement uses TRBV2 and TRBJ1-5; tentatively, D is TRBD1 (5 bases). The length of the CDR3 is 14 residues. CDR1 and CDR2 from the germline V gene are SNHLY and FYNNEI. V was cut by 6 bases and J by 3 bases, with 12 bases left in between. CDR3 protein: CASRDTLYNQPQHF. The CDR3 DNA reads as TGTGCCAGCAGGGACACACTATACAATCAGCCCCAGCATTTT.

This clone was recorded once. CDR3 region: CASSLSTVSPLHF. The CDR3 DNA follows: TGTGCCAGCAGTTTATCCACAGTTTCACCCCTCCACTTT. The gene calls are TRBV27 and TRBJ1-6; the D is unclear. CDR1 is MNHEY, CDR2 SMNVEV, per germline (reference sequence). The CDR3 has 13 residues. Trimming left V 0 bases short and J 9 bases short, with 6 bases between.

V usage is TRBV12-5 and J usage is TRBJ2-5; TRBD1 matches at 10 bases. The CDR3 extends over 15 amino acids. Germline-derived CDR1 and CDR2 are LGHNT and FRNRAP. Losses at the gene ends were 3 bases for V and 5 bases for J; bases not matched to a gene: 6. This CDR3 reads CASGFDDRGLETQYF. The CDR3, as DNA: TGTGCTAGTGGTTTCGATGACAGGGGGCTGGAGACCCAGTACTTC.